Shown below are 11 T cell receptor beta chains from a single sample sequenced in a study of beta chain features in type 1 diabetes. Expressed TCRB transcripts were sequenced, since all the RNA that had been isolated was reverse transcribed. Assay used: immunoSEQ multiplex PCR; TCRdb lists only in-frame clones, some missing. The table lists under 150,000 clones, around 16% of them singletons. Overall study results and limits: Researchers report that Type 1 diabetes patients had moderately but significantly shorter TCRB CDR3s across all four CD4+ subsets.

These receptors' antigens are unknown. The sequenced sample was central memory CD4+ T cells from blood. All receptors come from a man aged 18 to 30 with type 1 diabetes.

CDR3 sequence (DNA): TGCAGTGCTATTAGACAGGGGATCGTCACCTTC. Its protein is CSAIRQGIVTF. This sequence joins TRBV20-1 and TRBJ1-2, with 8 bases that match TRBD1. Germline assignment: CDR1 DFQATT and CDR2 SNEGSKA (reference sequence). CDR3 length equals 11 residues. The J segment lost 13 bases and the V segment lost 4 bases, leaving 8 bases of the junction unmatched.

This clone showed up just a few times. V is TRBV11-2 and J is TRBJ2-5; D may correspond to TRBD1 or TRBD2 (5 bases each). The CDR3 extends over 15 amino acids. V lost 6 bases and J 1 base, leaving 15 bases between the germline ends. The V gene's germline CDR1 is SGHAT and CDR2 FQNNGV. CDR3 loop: CASSYGTTPQETQYF. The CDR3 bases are TGTGCCAGCAGTTACGGGACGACCCCCCAAGAGACCCAGTACTTC.

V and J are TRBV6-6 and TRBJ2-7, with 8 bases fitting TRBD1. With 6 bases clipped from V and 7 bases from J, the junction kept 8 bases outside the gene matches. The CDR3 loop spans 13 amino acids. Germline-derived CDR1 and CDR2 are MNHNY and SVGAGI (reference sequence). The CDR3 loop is CASRRTGSREQYF. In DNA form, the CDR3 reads TGTGCCAGCAGACGGACAGGGTCGCGGGAGCAGTACTTC.

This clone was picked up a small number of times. CDR3 DNA sequence: TGTGGCTATCGGACAGGCACTGAAGCTTTCTTT. Encoded protein: CGYRTGTEAFF. The J gene is TRBJ1-1, the V gene TRBV28; 7 bases are a match to TRBD1. The CDR3 totals 11 residues. Germline V gene sequence: CDR1 MDHEN, CDR2 SYDVKM.

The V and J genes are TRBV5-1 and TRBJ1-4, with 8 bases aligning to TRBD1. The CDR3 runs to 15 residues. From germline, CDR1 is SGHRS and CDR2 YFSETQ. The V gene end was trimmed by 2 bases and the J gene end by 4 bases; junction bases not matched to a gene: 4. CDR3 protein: CASSFQGQVNEKLFF. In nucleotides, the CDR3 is TGCGCCAGCAGCTTCCAGGGACAGGTTAATGAAAAACTGTTTTTT.

CDR3 in amino acids: CASSLTATDTQYF. Here the CDR3 DNA reads TGTGCCAGCTCACTAACAGCGACAGATACGCAGTATTTT. This sequence joins TRBV18 and TRBJ2-3; no firm D call. The CDR3 has 13 residues. CDR1 and CDR2 from the germline V gene are KGHSH and LQKENI. Trimming cost V 4 bases and J 3 bases, with 8 bases left between them.

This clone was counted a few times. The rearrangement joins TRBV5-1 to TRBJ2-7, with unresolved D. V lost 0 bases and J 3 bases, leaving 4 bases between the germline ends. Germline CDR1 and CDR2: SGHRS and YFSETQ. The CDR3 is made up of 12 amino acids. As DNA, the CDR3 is TGCGCCAGCAGCTTGGACAACTACGAGCAGTACTTC. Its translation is CASSLDNYEQYF.

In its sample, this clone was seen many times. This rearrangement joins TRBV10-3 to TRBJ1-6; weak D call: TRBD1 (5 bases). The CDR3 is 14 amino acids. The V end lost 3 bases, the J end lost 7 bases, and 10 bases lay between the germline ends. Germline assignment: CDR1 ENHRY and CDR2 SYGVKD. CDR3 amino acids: CAISDPGRNSPLHF. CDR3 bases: TGTGCCATCAGTGACCCGGGACGGAATTCACCCCTCCACTTT.

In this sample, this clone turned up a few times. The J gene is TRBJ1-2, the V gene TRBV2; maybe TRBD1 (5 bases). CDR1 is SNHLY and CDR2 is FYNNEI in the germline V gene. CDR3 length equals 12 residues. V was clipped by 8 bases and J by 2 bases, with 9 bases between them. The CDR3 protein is CASWGSNYGYTF. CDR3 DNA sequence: TGTGCCAGCTGGGGCAGCAACTATGGCTACACCTTC.

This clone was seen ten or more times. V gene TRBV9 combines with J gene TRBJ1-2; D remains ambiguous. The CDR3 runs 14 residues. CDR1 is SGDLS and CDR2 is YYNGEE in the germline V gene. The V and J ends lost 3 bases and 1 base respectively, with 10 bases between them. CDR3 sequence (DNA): TGTGCCAGCAGCGCCTCCGCGGGTAACTATGGCTACACCTTC. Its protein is CASSASAGNYGYTF.

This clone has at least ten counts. The CDR3, as DNA: TGTGCCAGCAGCTTAACGGTGGGTCCGCTCGAGCAGTACTTC. The encoded protein is CASSLTVGPLEQYF. The chain is built from TRBV7-9 and TRBJ2-7; the D is unclear. This CDR3 contains 14 residues. The germline V and J ends were trimmed by 2 bases and 6 bases, with 14 bases remaining between them. In germline, CDR1 is SEHNR, CDR2 FQNEAQ (reference sequence).